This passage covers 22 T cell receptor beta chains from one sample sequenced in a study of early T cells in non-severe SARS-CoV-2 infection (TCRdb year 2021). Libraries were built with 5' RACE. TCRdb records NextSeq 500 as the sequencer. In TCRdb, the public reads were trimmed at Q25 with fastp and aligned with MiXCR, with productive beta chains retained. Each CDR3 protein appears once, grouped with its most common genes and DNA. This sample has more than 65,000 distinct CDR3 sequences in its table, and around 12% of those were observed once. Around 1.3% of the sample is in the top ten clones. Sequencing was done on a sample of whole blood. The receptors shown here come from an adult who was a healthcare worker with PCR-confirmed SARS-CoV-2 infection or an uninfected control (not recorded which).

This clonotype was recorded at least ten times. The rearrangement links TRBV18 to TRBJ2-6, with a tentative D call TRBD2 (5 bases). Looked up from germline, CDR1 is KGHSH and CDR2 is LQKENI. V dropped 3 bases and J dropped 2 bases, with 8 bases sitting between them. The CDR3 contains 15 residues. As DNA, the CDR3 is TGTGCCAGCTCACCGGAGGTGCCTGGGGCCAACGTCCTGACTTTC. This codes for CASSPEVPGANVLTF.

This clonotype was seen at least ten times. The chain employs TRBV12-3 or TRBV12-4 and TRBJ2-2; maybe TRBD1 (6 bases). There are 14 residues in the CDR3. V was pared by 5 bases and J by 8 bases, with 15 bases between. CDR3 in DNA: TGTGCCAGCAGTGAACAGGGCTTGGTTGGGGAGCTGTTTTTT. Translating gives CASSEQGLVGELFF.

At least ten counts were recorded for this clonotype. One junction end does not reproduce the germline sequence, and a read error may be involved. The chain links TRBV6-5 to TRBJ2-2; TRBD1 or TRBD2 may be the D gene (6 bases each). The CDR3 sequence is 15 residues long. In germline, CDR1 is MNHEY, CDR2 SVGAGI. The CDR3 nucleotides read TGTGCCAGTAGTTGGTCAGGGGAGGACACCGGGGAGCTGTTTTTT. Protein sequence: CASSWSGEDTGELFF.

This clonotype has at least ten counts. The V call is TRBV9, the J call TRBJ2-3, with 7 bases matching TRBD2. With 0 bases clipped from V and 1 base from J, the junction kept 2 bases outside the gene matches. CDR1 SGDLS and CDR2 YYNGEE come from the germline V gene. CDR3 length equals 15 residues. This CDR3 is CASSVGGSGTDTQYF. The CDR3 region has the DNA TGTGCCAGCAGCGTAGGCGGGAGCGGCACAGATACGCAGTATTTT. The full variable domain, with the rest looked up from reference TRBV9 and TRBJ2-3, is DSGVTQTPKHLITATGQRVTLRCSPRSGDLSVYWYQQSLDQGLQFLIQYYNGEERAKGNILERFSAQQFPDLHSELNLSSLELGDSALYFCASSVGGSGTDTQYFGPGTRLTVL.

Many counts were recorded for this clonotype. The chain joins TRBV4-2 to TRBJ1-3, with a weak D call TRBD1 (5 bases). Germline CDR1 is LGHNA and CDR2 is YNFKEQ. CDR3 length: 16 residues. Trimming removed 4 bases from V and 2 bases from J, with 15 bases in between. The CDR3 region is CASSRQTAVAGNTIYF. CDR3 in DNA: TGTGCCAGCAGCCGGCAGACAGCGGTAGCTGGAAACACCATATATTTT.

In nucleotides, the CDR3 is TGCAGTGCTAGCCCCGGACCCGGCGGAGAGACCCAGTACTTC. Translating it yields CSASPGPGGETQYF. This chain connects TRBV20-1 to TRBJ2-5; no reliable D call. The CDR3 length is 14 residues. CDR1 DFQATT and CDR2 SNEGSKA come from the germline V gene (reference sequence). The V end was cut by 3 bases, the J end by 4 bases, with 15 bases between.

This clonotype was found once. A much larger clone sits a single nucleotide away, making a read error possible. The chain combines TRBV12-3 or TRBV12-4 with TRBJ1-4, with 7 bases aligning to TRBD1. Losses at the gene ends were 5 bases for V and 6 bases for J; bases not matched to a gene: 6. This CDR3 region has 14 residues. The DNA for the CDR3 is TGTGCCAGCAGTACCGGACAGGTCTATGAAAAACTGTTTTTT. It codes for CASSTGQVYEKLFF.

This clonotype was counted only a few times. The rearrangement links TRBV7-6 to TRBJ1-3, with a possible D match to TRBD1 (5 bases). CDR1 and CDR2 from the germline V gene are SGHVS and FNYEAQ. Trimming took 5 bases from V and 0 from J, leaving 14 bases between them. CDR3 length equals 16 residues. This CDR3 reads CASSEGTATSGNTIYF. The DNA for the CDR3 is TGTGCCAGCAGCGAGGGGACGGCAACCTCTGGAAACACCATATATTTT. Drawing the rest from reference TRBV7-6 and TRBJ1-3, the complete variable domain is GAGVSQSPRYKVTKRGQDVALRCDPISGHVSLYWYRQALGQGPEFLTYFNYEAQQDKSGLPNDRFSAERPEGSISTLTIQRTEQRDSAMYRCASSEGTATSGNTIYFGEGSWLTVV.

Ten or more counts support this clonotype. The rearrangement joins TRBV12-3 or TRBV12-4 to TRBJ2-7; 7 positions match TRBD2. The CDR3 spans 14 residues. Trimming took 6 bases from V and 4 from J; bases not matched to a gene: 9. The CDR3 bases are TGTGCCAGCAGAAAAGCGGGACTCGATTACGAGCAGTACTTC. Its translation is CASRKAGLDYEQYF.

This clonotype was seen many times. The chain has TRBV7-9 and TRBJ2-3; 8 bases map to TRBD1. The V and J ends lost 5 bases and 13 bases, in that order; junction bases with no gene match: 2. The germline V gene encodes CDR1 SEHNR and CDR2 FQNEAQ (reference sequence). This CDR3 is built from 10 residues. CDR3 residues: CASSRQGKYF. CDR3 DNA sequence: TGTGCCAGCAGCCGACAGGGGAAGTATTTT. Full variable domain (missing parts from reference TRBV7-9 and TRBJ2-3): DTGVSQNPRHKITKRGQNVTFRCDPISEHNRLYWYRQTLGQGPEFLTYFQNEAQLEKSRLLSDRFSAERPKGSFSTLEIQRTEQGDSAMYLCASSRQGKYFGPGTRLTVL.

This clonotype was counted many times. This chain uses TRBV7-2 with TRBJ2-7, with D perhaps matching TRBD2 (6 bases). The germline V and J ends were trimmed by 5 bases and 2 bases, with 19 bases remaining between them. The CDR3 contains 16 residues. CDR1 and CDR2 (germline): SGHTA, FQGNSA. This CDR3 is CASSPREAGSTYEQYF. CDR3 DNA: TGTGCCAGCAGCCCCCGAGAAGCGGGTTCCACCTACGAGCAGTACTTC. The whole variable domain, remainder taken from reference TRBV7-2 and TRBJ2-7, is GAGVSQSPSNKVTEKGKDVELRCDPISGHTALYWYRQSLGQGLEFLIYFQGNSAPDKSGLPSDRFSAERTGGSVSTLTIQRTQQEDSAVYLCASSPREAGSTYEQYFGPGTRLTVT.

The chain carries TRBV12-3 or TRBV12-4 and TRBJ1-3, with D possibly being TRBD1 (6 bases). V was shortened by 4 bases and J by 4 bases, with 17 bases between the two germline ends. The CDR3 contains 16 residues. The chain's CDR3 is CASSSRTVRSGNTIYF. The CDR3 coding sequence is TGTGCCAGCAGTTCAAGGACAGTTAGAAGCGGAAACACCATATATTTT.

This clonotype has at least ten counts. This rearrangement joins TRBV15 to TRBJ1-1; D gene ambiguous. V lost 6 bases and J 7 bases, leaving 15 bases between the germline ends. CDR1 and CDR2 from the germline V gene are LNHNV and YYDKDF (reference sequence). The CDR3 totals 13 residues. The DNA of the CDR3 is TGTGCCACCAGTATAGGGATTAGCTTTGAAGCTTTCTTT. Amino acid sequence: CATSIGISFEAFF.

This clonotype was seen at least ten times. As DNA, the CDR3 is TGTGCCAGCAGTTTAGGGAGTCGCGCTGAAGCTTTCTTT. It yields the protein CASSLGSRAEAFF. The rearrangement joins TRBV28 to TRBJ1-1; unclear D gene. Germline assignment: CDR1 MDHEN and CDR2 SYDVKM. V shed 2 bases and J shed 6 bases, with 10 bases lying between them. This CDR3 contains 13 residues. The entire variable domain, with the rest obtained from reference TRBV28 and TRBJ1-1, is as follows: DVKVTQSSRYLVKRTGEKVFLECVQDMDHENMFWYRQDPGLGLRLIYFSYDVKMKEKGDIPEGYSVSREKKERFSLILESASTNQTSMYLCASSLGSRAEAFFGQGTRLTVV.

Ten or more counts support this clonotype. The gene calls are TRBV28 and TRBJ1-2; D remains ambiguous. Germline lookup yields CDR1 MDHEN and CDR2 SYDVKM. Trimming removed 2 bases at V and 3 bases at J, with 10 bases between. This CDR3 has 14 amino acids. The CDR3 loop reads CASSLGGLYYGYTF. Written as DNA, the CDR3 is TGTGCCAGCAGTTTAGGCGGACTGTACTATGGCTACACCTTC.

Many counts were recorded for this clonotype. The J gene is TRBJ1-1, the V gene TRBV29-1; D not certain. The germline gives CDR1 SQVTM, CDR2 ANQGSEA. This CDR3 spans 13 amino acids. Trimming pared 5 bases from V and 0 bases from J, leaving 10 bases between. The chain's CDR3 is CSVQEPMNTEAFF. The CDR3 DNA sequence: TGCAGCGTTCAGGAACCCATGAACACTGAAGCTTTCTTT.

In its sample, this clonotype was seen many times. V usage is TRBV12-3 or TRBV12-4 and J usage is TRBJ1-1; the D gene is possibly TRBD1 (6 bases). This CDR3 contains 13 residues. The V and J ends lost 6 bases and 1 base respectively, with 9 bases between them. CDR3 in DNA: TGTGCCAGCAGCTACAGGGAGAACACTGAAGCTTTCTTT. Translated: CASSYRENTEAFF.

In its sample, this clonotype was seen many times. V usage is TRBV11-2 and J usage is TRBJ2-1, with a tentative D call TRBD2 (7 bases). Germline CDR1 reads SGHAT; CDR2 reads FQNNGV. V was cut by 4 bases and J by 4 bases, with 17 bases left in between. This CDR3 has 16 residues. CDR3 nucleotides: TGTGCCAGCAGCTGGCGGGGGCGGGCAAGGTACAATGAGCAGTTCTTC. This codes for CASSWRGRARYNEQFF.

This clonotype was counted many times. Here the CDR3 DNA reads TGTGCCTGGAGTGTAGGACAGGGGTCTACCGAGCAGTACTTC. This sequence encodes CAWSVGQGSTEQYF. The chain joins TRBV30 to TRBJ2-7; 9 positions agree with TRBD1. Germline assignment: CDR1 GTSNPN and CDR2 SVGIG (reference sequence). Trimming took 0 bases from V and 6 from J; bases not matched to a gene: 6. The CDR3 has 14 residues.

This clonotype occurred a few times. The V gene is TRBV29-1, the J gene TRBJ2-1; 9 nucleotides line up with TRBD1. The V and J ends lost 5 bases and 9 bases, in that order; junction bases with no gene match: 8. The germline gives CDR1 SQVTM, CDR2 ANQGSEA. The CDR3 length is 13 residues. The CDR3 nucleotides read TGCAGCGTTTGGACAGGGGCATCGGGTGAGCAGTTCTTC. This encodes CSVWTGASGEQFF.

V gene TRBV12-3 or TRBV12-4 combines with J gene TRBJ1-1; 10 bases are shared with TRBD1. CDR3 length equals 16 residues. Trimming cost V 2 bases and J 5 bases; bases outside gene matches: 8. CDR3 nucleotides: TGTGCCAGCAGTTTATGGGACAGGGGCCCGGGGACTGAAGCTTTCTTT. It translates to CASSLWDRGPGTEAFF.

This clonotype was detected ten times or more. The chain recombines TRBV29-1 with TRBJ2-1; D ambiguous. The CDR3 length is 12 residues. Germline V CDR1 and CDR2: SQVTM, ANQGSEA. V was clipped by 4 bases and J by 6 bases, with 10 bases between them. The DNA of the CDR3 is TGCAGCGTTGCCCGACAAGGCAATGAGCAGTTCTTC. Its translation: CSVARQGNEQFF.